This T cell receptor beta chain was profiled in a study of cytomegalovirus exposure and HLA in healthy donors. Study outcomes and limitations: The authors considered a cluster of highly shared sequence variants likely to be a sequencing artifact. Researchers counted around 180 TCR beta chains as cytomegalovirus-associated. Three CMV-associated chains proved CMV antigen-specific in vitro. Analysis was performed later, and it showed HLA-associated TCR beta chains to be more clonally expanded than equally common others.

Points on this clone: The antigen remains undetermined.

CDR3 length: 21 residues. The germline V gene encodes CDR1 MGHRA and CDR2 YSYEKL. Germline trimming cut 3 bases from V and 2 bases from J; bases unmatched to any gene: 22. PCR employed 60 Vbeta and 13 Jbeta primers. Some clones are missing from TCRdb's copy, which holds only in-frame ones; the method was immunoSEQ multiplex PCR. The sample records approximately 160,000 clones, 75% to 90% being singletons. Material: PBMCs. V and J are TRBV4-1 and TRBJ1-5; TRBD1 agrees at 7 bases. The origin of this receptor is a young man in good health and CMV-seropositive. The CDR3 loop is CASSHPRQGVYSRDGNQPQHF. The CDR3 DNA reads as TGCGCCAGCAGCCACCCTCGACAGGGAGTTTATAGCAGGGATGGCAATCAGCCCCAGCATTTT.